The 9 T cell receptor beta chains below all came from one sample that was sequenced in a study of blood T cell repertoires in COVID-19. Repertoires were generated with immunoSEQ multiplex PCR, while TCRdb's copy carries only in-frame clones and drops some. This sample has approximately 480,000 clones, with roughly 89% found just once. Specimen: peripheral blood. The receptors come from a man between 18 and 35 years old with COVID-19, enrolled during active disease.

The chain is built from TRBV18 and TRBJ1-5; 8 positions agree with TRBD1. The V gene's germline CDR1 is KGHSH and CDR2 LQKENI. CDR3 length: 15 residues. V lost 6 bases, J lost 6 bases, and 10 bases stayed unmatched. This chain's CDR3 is CASSRTGGSSQPQHF. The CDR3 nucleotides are TGTGCCAGCTCCCGTACAGGGGGATCGAGTCAGCCCCAGCATTTT. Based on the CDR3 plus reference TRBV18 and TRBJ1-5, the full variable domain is NAGVMQNPRHLVRRRGQEARLRCSPMKGHSHVYWYRQLPEEGLKFMVYLQKENIIDESGMPKERFSAEFPKEGPSILRIQQVVRGDSAAYFCASSRTGGSSQPQHFGDGTRLSIL.

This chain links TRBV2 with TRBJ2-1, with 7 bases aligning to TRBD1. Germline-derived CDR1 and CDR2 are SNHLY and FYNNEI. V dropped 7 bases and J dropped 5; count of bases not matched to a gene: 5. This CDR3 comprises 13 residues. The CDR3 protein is CASTGQAHNEQFF. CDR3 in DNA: TGTGCCAGCACTGGACAGGCTCACAATGAGCAGTTCTTC.

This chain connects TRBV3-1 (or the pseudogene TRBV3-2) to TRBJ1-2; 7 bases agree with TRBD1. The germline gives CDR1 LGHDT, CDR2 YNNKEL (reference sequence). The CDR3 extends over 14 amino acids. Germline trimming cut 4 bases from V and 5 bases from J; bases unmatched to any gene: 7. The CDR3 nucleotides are TGTGCCAGCAGCCCATGGGACAGTGGTTATGGCTACACCTTC. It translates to CASSPWDSGYGYTF.

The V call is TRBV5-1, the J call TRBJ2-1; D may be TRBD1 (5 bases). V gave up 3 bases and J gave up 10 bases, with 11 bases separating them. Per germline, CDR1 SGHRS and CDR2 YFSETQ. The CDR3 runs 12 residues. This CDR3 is CASSSQAPEQFF. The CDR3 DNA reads TGCGCCAGCAGCTCACAGGCCCCCGAGCAGTTCTTC.

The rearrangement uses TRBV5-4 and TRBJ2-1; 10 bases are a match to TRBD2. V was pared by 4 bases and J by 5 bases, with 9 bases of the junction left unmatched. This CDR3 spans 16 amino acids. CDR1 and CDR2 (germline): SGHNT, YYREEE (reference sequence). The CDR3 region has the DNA TGTGCCAGCAGCCAAACCGGGACTAGCGTAAACAATGAGCAGTTCTTC. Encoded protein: CASSQTGTSVNNEQFF.

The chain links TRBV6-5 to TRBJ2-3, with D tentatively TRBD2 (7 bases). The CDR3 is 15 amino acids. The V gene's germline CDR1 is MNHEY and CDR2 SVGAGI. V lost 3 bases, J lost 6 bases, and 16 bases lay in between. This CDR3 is CASSYKGGARDTQYF. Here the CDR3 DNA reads TGTGCCAGCAGTTATAAGGGGGGGGCCAGGGATACGCAGTATTTT.

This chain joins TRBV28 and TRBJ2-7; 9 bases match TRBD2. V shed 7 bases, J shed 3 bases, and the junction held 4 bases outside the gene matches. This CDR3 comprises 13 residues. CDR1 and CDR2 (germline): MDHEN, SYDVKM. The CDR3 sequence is CASKAGGNYEQYF. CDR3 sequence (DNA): TGTGCCAGCAAGGCGGGAGGGAACTACGAGCAGTACTTC.

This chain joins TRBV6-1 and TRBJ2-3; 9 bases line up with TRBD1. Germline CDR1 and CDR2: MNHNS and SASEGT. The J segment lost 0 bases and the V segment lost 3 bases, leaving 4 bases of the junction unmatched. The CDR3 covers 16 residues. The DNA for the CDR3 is TGTGCCAGCAGTGATACAGGGGGCCCCAGCACAGATACGCAGTATTTT. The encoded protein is CASSDTGGPSTDTQYF.

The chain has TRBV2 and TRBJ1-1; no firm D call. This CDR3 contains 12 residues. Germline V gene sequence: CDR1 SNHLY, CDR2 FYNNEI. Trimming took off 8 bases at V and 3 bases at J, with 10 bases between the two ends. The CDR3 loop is CASGRHDTEAFF. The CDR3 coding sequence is TGTGCCAGCGGGCGACACGACACTGAAGCTTTCTTT.